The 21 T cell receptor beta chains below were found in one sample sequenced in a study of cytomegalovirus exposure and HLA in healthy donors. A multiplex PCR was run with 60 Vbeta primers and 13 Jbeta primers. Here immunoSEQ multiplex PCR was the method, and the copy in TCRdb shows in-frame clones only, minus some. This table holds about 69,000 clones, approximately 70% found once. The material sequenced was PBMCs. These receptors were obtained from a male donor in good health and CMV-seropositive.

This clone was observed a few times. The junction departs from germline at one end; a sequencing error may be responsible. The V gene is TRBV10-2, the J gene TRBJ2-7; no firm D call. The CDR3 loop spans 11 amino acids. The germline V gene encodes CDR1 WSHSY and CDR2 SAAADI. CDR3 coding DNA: TGCGCTAGCAGTCTCGCGTACGAGCATTACTTC. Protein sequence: CASSLAYEHYF.

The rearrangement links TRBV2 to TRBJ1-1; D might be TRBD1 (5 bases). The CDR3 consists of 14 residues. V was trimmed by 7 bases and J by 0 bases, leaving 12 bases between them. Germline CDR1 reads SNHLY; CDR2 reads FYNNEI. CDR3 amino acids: CASIMDTVNTEAFF. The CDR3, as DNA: TGTGCCAGCATCATGGACACAGTGAACACTGAAGCTTTCTTT.

CDR3 nucleotide sequence: TGTGCCAGCAGCTTAGCGCCCCGCGGGACCAGCTCCTACGAGCAGTACTTC. Encoded protein: CASSLAPRGTSSYEQYF. The chain recombines TRBV7-6 with TRBJ2-7, with D maybe TRBD2 (6 bases). Between the trimmed V and J ends, which lost 0 bases and 0 bases, there was a span of 15 bases. There are 17 residues in the CDR3. The germline V gene has CDR1 SGHVS and CDR2 FNYEAQ.

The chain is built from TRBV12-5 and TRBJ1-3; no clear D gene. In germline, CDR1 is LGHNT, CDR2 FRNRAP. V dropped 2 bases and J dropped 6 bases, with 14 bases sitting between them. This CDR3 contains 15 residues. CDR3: CASGLKIRDTNTIYF. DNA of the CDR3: TGTGCTAGTGGTTTGAAGATCCGCGATACAAACACCATATATTTT.

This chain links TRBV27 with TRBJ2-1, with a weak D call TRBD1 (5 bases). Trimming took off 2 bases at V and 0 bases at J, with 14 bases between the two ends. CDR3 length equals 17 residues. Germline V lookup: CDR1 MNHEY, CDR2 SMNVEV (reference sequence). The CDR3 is CASSLGHRLSSYNEQFF. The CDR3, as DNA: TGTGCCAGCAGTTTAGGACACAGACTGAGCTCCTACAATGAGCAGTTCTTC.

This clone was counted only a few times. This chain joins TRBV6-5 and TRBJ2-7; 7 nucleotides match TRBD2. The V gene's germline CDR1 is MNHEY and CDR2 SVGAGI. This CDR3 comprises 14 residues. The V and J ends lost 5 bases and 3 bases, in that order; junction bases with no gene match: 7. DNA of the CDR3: TGTGCCAGCAGTGAGAGCGGGAACCACTACGAGCAGTACTTC. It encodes CASSESGNHYEQYF.

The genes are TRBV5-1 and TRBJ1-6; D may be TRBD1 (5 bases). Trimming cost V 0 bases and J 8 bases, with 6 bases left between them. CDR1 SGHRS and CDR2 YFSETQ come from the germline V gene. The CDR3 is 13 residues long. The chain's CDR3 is CASSLEGYSPLHF. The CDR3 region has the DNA TGCGCCAGCAGCTTGGAGGGGTATTCACCCCTCCACTTT.

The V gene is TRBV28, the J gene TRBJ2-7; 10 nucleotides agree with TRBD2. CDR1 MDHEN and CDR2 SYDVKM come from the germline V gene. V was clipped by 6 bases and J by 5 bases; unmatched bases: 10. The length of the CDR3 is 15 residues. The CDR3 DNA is TGTGCCAGCAGAGGCTTAGCGGGAGGTTCTCACGAGCAGTACTTC. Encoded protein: CASRGLAGGSHEQYF.

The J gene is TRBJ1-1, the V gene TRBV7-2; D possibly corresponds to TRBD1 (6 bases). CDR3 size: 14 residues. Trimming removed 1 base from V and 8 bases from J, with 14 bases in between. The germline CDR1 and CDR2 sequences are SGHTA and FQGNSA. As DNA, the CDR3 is TGTGCCAGCAGCTTAGTGACTGGAACAGGGGAAGCTTTCTTT. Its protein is CASSLVTGTGEAFF.

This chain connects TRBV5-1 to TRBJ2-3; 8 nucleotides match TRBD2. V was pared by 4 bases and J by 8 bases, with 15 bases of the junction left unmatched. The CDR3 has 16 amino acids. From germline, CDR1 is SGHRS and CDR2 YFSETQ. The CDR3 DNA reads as TGCGCCAGCAGCGTACTAGCGGCTATGGCGTCGGGTACGCAGTATTTT. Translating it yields CASSVLAAMASGTQYF.

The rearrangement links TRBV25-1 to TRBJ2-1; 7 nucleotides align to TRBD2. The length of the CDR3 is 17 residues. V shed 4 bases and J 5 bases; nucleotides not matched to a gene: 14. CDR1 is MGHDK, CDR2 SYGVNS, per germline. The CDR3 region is CASSGPGGRVPHNEQFF. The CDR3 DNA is TGTGCCAGCAGTGGGCCCGGAGGGAGGGTCCCTCACAATGAGCAGTTCTTC. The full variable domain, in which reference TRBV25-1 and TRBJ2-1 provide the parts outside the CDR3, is EADIYQTPRYLVIGTGKKITLECSQTMGHDKMYWYQQDPGMELHLIHYSYGVNSTEKGDLSSESTVSRIRTEHFPLTLESARPSHTSQYLCASSGPGGRVPHNEQFFGPGTRLTVL.

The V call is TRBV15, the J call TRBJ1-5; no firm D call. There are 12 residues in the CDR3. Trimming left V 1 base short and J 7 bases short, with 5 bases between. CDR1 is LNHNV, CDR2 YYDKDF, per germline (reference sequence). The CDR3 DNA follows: TGTGCCACCAGCAGAGTGGCCCAGCCCCAGCATTTT. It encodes CATSRVAQPQHF.

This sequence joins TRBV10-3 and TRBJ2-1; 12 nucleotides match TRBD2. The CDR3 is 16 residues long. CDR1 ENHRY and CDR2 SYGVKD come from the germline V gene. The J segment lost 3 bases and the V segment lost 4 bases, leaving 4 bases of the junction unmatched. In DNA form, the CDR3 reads TGTGCCATCAGTGGGGGGGGACTAGCGGGCTACAATGAGCAGTTCTTC. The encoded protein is CAISGGGLAGYNEQFF.

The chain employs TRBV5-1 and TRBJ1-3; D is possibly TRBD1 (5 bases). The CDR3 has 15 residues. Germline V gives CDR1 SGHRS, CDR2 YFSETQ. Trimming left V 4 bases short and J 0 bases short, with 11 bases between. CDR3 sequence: CASSPTAASGNTIYF. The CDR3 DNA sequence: TGCGCCAGCAGCCCGACAGCCGCCTCTGGAAACACCATATATTTT.

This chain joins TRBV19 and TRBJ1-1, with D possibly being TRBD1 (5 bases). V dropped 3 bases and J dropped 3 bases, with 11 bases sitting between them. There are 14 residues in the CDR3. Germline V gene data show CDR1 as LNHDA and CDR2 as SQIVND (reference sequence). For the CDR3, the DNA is TGTGCCAGTAGTATTATTAGGGGTGACACTGAAGCTTTCTTT. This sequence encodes CASSIIRGDTEAFF.

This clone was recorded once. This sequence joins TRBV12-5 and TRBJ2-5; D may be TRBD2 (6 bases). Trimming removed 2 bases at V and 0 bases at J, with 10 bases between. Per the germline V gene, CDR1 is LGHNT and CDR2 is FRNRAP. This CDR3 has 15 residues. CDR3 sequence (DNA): TGTGCTAGTGGTTTGCCGGGACTTCACCAAGAGACCCAGTACTTC. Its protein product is CASGLPGLHQETQYF.

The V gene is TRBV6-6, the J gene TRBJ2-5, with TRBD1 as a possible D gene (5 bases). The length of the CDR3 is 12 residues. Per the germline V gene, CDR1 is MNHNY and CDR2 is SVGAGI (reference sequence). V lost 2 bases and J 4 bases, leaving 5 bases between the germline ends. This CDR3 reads CASSYRGETQYF. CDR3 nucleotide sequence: TGTGCCAGCAGTTACAGGGGAGAGACCCAGTACTTC.

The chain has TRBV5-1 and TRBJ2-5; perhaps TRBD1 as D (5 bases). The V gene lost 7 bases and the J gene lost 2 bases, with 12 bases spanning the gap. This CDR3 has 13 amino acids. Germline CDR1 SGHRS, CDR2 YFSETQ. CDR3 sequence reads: CASADSLQETQYF. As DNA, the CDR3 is TGCGCCAGCGCCGACAGCCTACAAGAGACCCAGTACTTC.

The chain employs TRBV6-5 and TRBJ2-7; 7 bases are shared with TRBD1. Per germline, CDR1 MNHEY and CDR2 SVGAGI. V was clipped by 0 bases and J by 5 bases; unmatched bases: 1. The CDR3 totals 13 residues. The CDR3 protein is CASSYSQGDEQYF. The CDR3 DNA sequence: TGTGCCAGCAGTTACTCCCAGGGGGACGAGCAGTACTTC.

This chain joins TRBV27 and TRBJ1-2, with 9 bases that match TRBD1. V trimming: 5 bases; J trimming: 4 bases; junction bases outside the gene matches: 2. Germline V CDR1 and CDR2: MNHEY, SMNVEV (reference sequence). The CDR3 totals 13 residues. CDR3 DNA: TGTGCCAGCAGTCTGGGACAGGGCTATGGCTACACCTTC. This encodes CASSLGQGYGYTF.

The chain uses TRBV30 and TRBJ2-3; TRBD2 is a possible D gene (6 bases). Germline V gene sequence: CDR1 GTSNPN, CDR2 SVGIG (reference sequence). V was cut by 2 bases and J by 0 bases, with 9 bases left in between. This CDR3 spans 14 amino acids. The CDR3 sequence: CAWSQGGSTDTQYF. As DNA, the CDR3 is TGTGCCTGGAGTCAGGGAGGCAGCACAGATACGCAGTATTTT.